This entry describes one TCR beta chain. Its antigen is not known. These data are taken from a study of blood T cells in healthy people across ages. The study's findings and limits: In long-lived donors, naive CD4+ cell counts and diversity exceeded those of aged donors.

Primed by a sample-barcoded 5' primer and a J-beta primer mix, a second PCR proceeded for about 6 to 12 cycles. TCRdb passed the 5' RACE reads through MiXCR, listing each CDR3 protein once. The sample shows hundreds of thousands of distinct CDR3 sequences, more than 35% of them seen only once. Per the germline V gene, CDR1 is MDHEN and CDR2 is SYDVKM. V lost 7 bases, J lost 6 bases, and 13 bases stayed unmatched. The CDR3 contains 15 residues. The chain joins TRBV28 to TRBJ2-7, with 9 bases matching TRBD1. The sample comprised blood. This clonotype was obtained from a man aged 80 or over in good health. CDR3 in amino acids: CASTAKTGGGVEQYF. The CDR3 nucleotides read TGTGCCAGCACCGCCAAGACAGGGGGGGGTGTCGAGCAGTACTTC.